The 8 T cell receptor beta chains reported below all come from one sample, sequenced in a study of cytomegalovirus exposure and HLA in healthy donors. Primers for the PCR totalled 60 Vbeta and 13 Jbeta. Sequencing was performed with immunoSEQ multiplex PCR; in TCRdb, only in-frame clones are kept and a portion is missing. The profile covers 170,000 or so clones, with around 80% appearing a single time and roughly 6.3% taken by the ten largest. The sequenced sample was PBMCs. These receptors all come from a male donor in good health and CMV-seropositive.

The rearrangement joins TRBV7-8 to TRBJ2-1, with TRBD2 matching 14 bases. The CDR3 has 15 amino acids. V was pared by 6 bases and J by 15 bases, with 13 bases of the junction left unmatched. CDR1 and CDR2 (germline): SGHVS, FQNEAQ. As DNA, the CDR3 is TGTGCCAGCAGTCGCACCGGGACTAGCGGGAGAGTACTGTTCTTC. Its translation is CASSRTGTSGRVLFF.

The chain couples TRBV5-1 to TRBJ1-1; 9 nucleotides agree with TRBD1. There are 14 residues in the CDR3. The germline V gene has CDR1 SGHRS and CDR2 YFSETQ. V was clipped by 4 bases and J by 1 base; unmatched bases: 2. Written as DNA, the CDR3 is TGCGCCAGCAGCCCGGGACAGGGGAACACTGAAGCTTTCTTT. As protein: CASSPGQGNTEAFF.

The gene calls are TRBV2 and TRBJ2-3, with D perhaps matching TRBD1 (6 bases). Germline CDR1 reads SNHLY; CDR2 reads FYNNEI. Between the trimmed V and J ends, which lost 8 bases and 3 bases, there was a span of 15 bases. This CDR3 has 14 residues. The CDR3 here is CASSDRYTTDTQYF. The DNA of the CDR3 is TGTGCCAGCTCCGACAGGTATACAACAGATACGCAGTATTTT.

This clone was recorded once. The chain joins TRBV28 to TRBJ2-7, with D unresolved. V shed 4 bases and J shed 1 base, with 8 bases lying between them. The germline V gene has CDR1 MDHEN and CDR2 SYDVKM. The CDR3 sequence is 13 residues long. The CDR3 DNA is TGTGCCAGCAGTTCAGGTGGATCCTACGAGCAGTACTTC. It encodes CASSSGGSYEQYF.

The chain carries TRBV18 and TRBJ2-3, with 11 bases matching TRBD2. Germline CDR1 KGHSH, CDR2 LQKENI. The CDR3 spans 17 residues. With 8 bases clipped from V and 0 bases from J, the junction kept 10 bases outside the gene matches. The CDR3 sequence: CASPGTSGASSTDTQYF. The CDR3 DNA follows: TGTGCCAGCCCCGGGACTAGCGGAGCCTCTAGCACAGATACGCAGTATTTT.

The V call is TRBV6-5, the J call TRBJ1-1; 7 nucleotides line up with TRBD1. With 4 bases clipped from V and 4 bases from J, the junction kept 0 bases outside the gene matches. The length of the CDR3 is 12 residues. From germline, CDR1 is MNHEY and CDR2 SVGAGI. CDR3 DNA sequence: TGTGCCAGCAGTTCAGGGGGCACTGAAGCTTTCTTT. Encoded protein: CASSSGGTEAFF.

This clone was counted only a few times. The chain joins TRBV11-3 to TRBJ1-1, with D uncertain. Germline-derived CDR1 and CDR2 are SGHNT and YENEEA. V was cut by 2 bases and J by 1 base, with 11 bases left in between. The CDR3 extends over 15 amino acids. DNA of the CDR3: TGTGCCAGCAGCTTAATCCAAGCACCGAACACTGAAGCTTTCTTT. The encoded protein is CASSLIQAPNTEAFF.

In this sample, this clone turned up a few times. The rearrangement links TRBV6-5 to TRBJ1-2, with D tentatively TRBD1 (5 bases). The germline CDR1 and CDR2 sequences are MNHEY and SVGAGI. Trimming stripped 5 bases from V and 7 bases from J, with 14 bases between. The CDR3 covers 13 residues. This chain's CDR3 is CASSEPGSSGYTF. The CDR3 coding sequence is TGTGCCAGCAGTGAGCCAGGGTCAAGTGGCTACACCTTC.